This TCR beta chain was captured by sequencing in a study of response to subunit inactivated influenza vaccine. MiXCR was run by TCRdb on the RT-PCR reads, yielding one entry per CDR3 protein. The sample has about 650,000 distinct CDR3 sequences, around 15% seen once. This clonotype was found a few times. Trimming stripped 2 bases from V and 9 bases from J, with 25 bases between. This CDR3 comprises 17 residues. Germline CDR1 and CDR2: SEHNR and FQNEAQ (reference sequence). The sequence derives from a man aged 50-60 years who received an inactivated influenza vaccine. The specimen comprised PBMCs from blood, sampled 14 to 15 days before vaccination. This sequence joins TRBV7-9 and TRBJ2-5; weak D call: TRBD2 (6 bases). This CDR3 reads CASSLRSWDSQDLSQYF. The CDR3 bases are TGTGCCAGCAGCTTAAGGTCCTGGGACTCCCAAGATTTGTCCCAGTACTTC.